A single sample is the source of the 17 T cell receptor beta chains below, sequenced in a study of T-cell memory formation after mild COVID-19. TCRdb re-derived calls from the 5' RACE reads in MiXCR, one entry per CDR3 protein. The sample contains hundreds of thousands of distinct CDR3 sequences, 15% to 20% of which appear only once. The source material was PBMCs or a T cell subset sorted from them (not recorded which). Source of these receptors: an adult woman who had mild COVID-19 (a few samples of this study predate the infection). Cell type and time point are not known.

V gene TRBV2 combines with J gene TRBJ1-6, with D maybe TRBD1 (5 bases). CDR3 length equals 15 residues. V lost 4 bases, J lost 7 bases, and 14 bases lay in between. Germline CDR1 SNHLY, CDR2 FYNNEI. This CDR3 is CASSVGAGTNSPLHF. Written as DNA, the CDR3 is TGTGCCAGCAGTGTTGGGGCAGGGACGAATTCACCCCTCCACTTT.

This sequence joins TRBV6-1 and TRBJ2-7; the D is unclear. V was trimmed by 1 base and J by 6 bases, leaving 7 bases between them. Germline V gives CDR1 MNHNS, CDR2 SASEGT. This CDR3 region has 12 residues. The DNA of the CDR3 is TGTGCCAGCAGTGAAGGAGTAGTCGAGCAGTACTTC. Protein: CASSEGVVEQYF.

This clonotype was observed a few times. The chain links TRBV27 to TRBJ2-1; TRBD2 might be the D (5 bases). Germline assignment: CDR1 MNHEY and CDR2 SMNVEV (reference sequence). CDR3 length: 19 residues. V was cut by 6 bases and J by 0 bases, with 24 bases left in between. This CDR3 reads CASRSLLSGWISSYNEQFF. For the CDR3, the DNA is TGTGCCAGCAGAAGTCTCCTCTCGGGGTGGATCAGCTCCTACAATGAGCAGTTCTTC.

In this sample, this clonotype turned up many times. This chain joins TRBV27 and TRBJ2-3; TRBD2 agrees at 7 bases. The CDR3 runs to 15 residues. Losses at the gene ends were 4 bases for V and 1 base for J; bases not matched to a gene: 5. CDR1 and CDR2 from the germline V gene are MNHEY and SMNVEV (reference sequence). The CDR3 reads CASSSGRSGTDTQYF. The CDR3 DNA is TGTGCCAGCAGTTCCGGGAGGTCTGGCACAGATACGCAGTATTTT.

Comment on this clonotype: Germline and junction disagree at one end, which may indicate a read error. The chain is built from TRBV6-2 or TRBV6-3 and TRBJ2-5; 9 bases are a match to TRBD2. The CDR3 length is 16 residues. Germline V gene data show CDR1 as MNHEY and CDR2 as SVGEGT. The CDR3 is CASSYSRAGGEETKYF. CDR3 bases: TGTGCCAGCAGTTACTCGAGAGCGGGAGGTGAAGAGACCAAGTACTTC.

J is TRBJ2-3 and V is TRBV4-2, with TRBD2 matching over 8 bases. J gave up 6 bases and V 0 bases, and 14 bases lay outside the gene matches. The germline CDR1 and CDR2 sequences are LGHNA and YNFKEQ. This CDR3 has 18 residues. The CDR3 DNA reads as TGTGCCAGCAGCCAAGATCGTAGGCGGGGGGCCTCCGTGGATACGCAGTATTTT. This encodes CASSQDRRRGASVDTQYF.

The table lists this clonotype with a few counts. The V gene is TRBV7-9, the J gene TRBJ1-1, with D unresolved. The CDR3 runs to 15 residues. CDR1 and CDR2 from the germline V gene are SEHNR and FQNEAQ (reference sequence). The V end lost 4 bases, the J end lost 6 bases, and 18 bases lay between the germline ends. CDR3 in amino acids: CASSSYPPGSPEAFF. In nucleotides, the CDR3 is TGTGCCAGCAGCTCATACCCACCCGGCAGCCCTGAAGCTTTCTTT. Complete variable domain (other parts from reference TRBV7-9 and TRBJ1-1): DTGVSQNPRHKITKRGQNVTFRCDPISEHNRLYWYRQTLGQGPEFLTYFQNEAQLEKSRLLSDRFSAERPKGSFSTLEIQRTEQGDSAMYLCASSSYPPGSPEAFFGQGTRLTVV.

Remarks on this clonotype: At one end, the junction sequence differs from germline, possibly due to a read error. This chain links TRBV5-5 with TRBJ2-3; D remains unclear. The CDR3 is 16 amino acids. Germline loops: CDR1 SGHKS, CDR2 YYEKEE (reference sequence). The CDR3 bases are TGTGCCAGCAGCTCACTTTTAGGAGTGAGCAGAGATACGCAGTATTTT. Protein: CASSSLLGVSRDTQYF.

The gene calls are TRBV20-1 and TRBJ2-7; D is perhaps TRBD1 (5 bases). V lost 4 bases and J 4 bases, leaving 17 bases between the germline ends. CDR3 length equals 14 residues. CDR1 and CDR2 (germline): DFQATT, SNEGSKA (reference sequence). CDR3 coding DNA: TGCAGTGCTACGCCGGGCCTAGGGGCGTACGAGCAGTACTTC. Its translation: CSATPGLGAYEQYF.

This clonotype was seen ten or more times. The genes are TRBV7-6 and TRBJ2-3; D gene unclear. V was cut by 1 base and J by 1 base, with 3 bases left in between. Germline V gives CDR1 SGHVS, CDR2 FNYEAQ. CDR3 size: 13 residues. Written as DNA, the CDR3 is TGTGCCAGCAGCTTAGACCGCACAGATACGCAGTATTTT. As protein: CASSLDRTDTQYF.

CDR3 coding DNA: TGTGCCAGCAGTTTAAATAACGGGGGGCCTCGGGATACGCAGTATTTT. Translated, it gives CASSLNNGGPRDTQYF. The chain joins TRBV12-3 or TRBV12-4 to TRBJ2-3; perhaps TRBD2 as D (7 bases). The CDR3 consists of 16 residues. Trimming removed 2 bases at V and 6 bases at J, with 18 bases between.

The chain is built from TRBV5-5 and TRBJ1-5, with a tentative D call TRBD1 (5 bases). CDR1 and CDR2 from the germline V gene are SGHKS and YYEKEE (reference sequence). The V end was cut by 0 bases, the J end by 2 bases, with 9 bases between. The CDR3 covers 15 residues. CDR3 sequence (DNA): TGTGCCAGCAGCTTGGTAGGGGCCGGCAATCAGCCCCAGCATTTT. It encodes CASSLVGAGNQPQHF.

This clonotype was counted between two and nine times. The chain combines TRBV6-5 with TRBJ2-7, with TRBD2 identical over 10 bases. V lost 6 bases to trimming and J lost 3 bases; unmatched junction nucleotides: 11. Looked up from germline, CDR1 is MNHEY and CDR2 is SVGAGI. The CDR3 spans 16 residues. The CDR3 is CASRGSVGTSVYEQYF. Here the CDR3 DNA reads TGTGCCAGCAGAGGCAGTGTTGGGACTAGCGTCTACGAGCAGTACTTC.

This rearrangement joins TRBV7-8 to TRBJ1-6, with a possible D match to TRBD1 (6 bases). The V gene's germline CDR1 is SGHVS and CDR2 FQNEAQ. With 5 bases removed from V and 10 bases from J, the gap between germline ends came to 24 bases. The length of the CDR3 is 17 residues. DNA of the CDR3: TGTGCCAGCAGCCTATACGACCAGGGGATAATTGACTCACCCCTCCACTTT. Translated, it gives CASSLYDQGIIDSPLHF.

This clonotype was observed many times. V and J are TRBV7-9 and TRBJ2-3; 10 bases are shared with TRBD2. In germline, CDR1 is SEHNR, CDR2 FQNEAQ (reference sequence). V was clipped by 5 bases and J by 3 bases; unmatched bases: 5. The CDR3 is made up of 15 amino acids. The CDR3: CASSAGLAETDTQYF. CDR3 in DNA: TGTGCCAGCAGCGCCGGACTAGCGGAAACAGATACGCAGTATTTT.

This clonotype is termed medium-sized (0.01 to 0.1%). The V and J genes are TRBV29-1 and TRBJ1-2; TRBD1 is a possible D gene (5 bases). The V gene's germline CDR1 is SQVTM and CDR2 ANQGSEA. V dropped 4 bases and J dropped 4 bases, with 10 bases sitting between them. CDR3 length equals 12 residues. The CDR3 spells CSVGGMGYGYTF. The CDR3, as DNA: TGCAGCGTTGGGGGGATGGGCTATGGCTACACCTTC.

This clonotype appeared a few times. The chain uses TRBV5-1 and TRBJ1-2; 7 nucleotides agree with TRBD1. The germline gives CDR1 SGHRS, CDR2 YFSETQ. CDR3 length: 16 residues. Trimming at V came to 4 bases and at J to 0 bases, leaving 9 bases not matched to a gene. CDR3 bases: TGCGCCAGCAGCCATGATGCCGGGACAGCTAACTATGGCTACACCTTC. Protein sequence: CASSHDAGTANYGYTF.